This T cell receptor (beta chain) was observed in a study of metastatic and nonmetastatic thyroid tumors. For the study at large: For malignant and benign thyroid patients, tumor or nodule tissue and blood were the sources whose repertoires were compared.

The CDR3 spans 13 residues. Germline CDR1 reads SGHTS; CDR2 reads YDEGEE. V lost 0 bases and J 2 bases, leaving 5 bases between the germline ends. Findings and caveats of the study: Reported TCR beta diversity, measured in blood and tumor, was significantly higher for malignant thyroid tumors than for benign nodules.

This clone came up many times. The antigen is not known. Patients were all untreated before their thyroid surgery. Authors' data handling: To classify distant metastasis in papillary thyroid cancer, a model was built from CDR3 differences across clinicopathological groups. Using MiXCR, TCRdb reanalyzed the PCR reads. TCRdb assigned the V and J calls; the authors' analysis was not used. The sample consists of 30,000 to 40,000 clones, approximately 16% of them appearing once. This sequence was found in a male donor with papillary thyroid cancer or a benign thyroid nodule (not recorded which). Some clones in this sample may be carry-over from other donors' samples. The sample was blood. The rearrangement links TRBV5-8 to TRBJ1-2; D is unclear. CDR3 loop: CASSLGQNYGYTF. CDR3 nucleotides: TGTGCCAGCAGCTTGGGGCAGAACTATGGCTACACCTTC.